The clone carrying this TCR beta chain has a handful of counts. The antigen is not known. These data come from a study of beta chain features in type 1 diabetes. Study observations and caveats: Naive, central memory and regulatory TCRB repertoires appeared more similar among patients than healthy donors. In all four CD4+ subsets, TCRB CDR3 length was significantly, moderately reduced in type 1 diabetes. The question left open here concerned HLA type influencing TCRB rearrangement.

Sequenced material consisted of expressed TCRB transcripts (all of the isolated RNA was reverse transcribed). Produced via immunoSEQ multiplex PCR; TCRdb's table is partial and in-frame only. The sample includes 150,000 to 200,000 clones, 8% to 9.5% of them seen just once. The CDR3 has 16 amino acids. The V and J ends lost 4 bases and 5 bases, in that order; junction bases with no gene match: 7. Germline CDR1 SGHAT, CDR2 FQNNGV. Sequencing was performed on central memory CD4+ T cells from blood. The sequence was collected from a woman aged 18 to 35 with type 1 diabetes. The chain has TRBV11-2 and TRBJ2-1, with 11 bases that match TRBD2. The CDR3 protein is CASSSSGGRVNNEQFF. The CDR3 DNA sequence: TGTGCCAGCAGCTCTAGCGGGGGGCGCGTCAACAATGAGCAGTTCTTC.